Below are 17 T cell receptor beta chains sequenced from a single sample in a study of cytomegalovirus exposure and HLA in healthy donors (dated by TCRdb to 2016 to 2017). The library was obtained by the immunoSEQ multiplex PCR assay. For the multiplex PCR, a mixture combining 60 forward primers for TCR Vbeta segments and 13 reverse primers for TCR Jbeta segments was used. TCRdb carries this immuneACCESS record with in-frame sequences only. Its versions omit some clonotypes, under half of them owing to an unresolved V gene in the studies checked, with the rest unexplained. This sample lists around 100,000 clones; roughly 70% were detected once. The ten most abundant clones make up roughly 0.92% of the sample. Sequenced material: PBMCs. These receptors came from a woman aged 25 to 45 in good health and CMV-seronegative.

This rearrangement joins TRBV6-5 to TRBJ1-4; the match to TRBD1 covers 7 bases. J was trimmed by 6 bases and V by 5 bases; bases with no gene match: 9. CDR1 MNHEY and CDR2 SVGAGI come from the germline V gene. This CDR3 has 15 amino acids. CDR3 DNA: TGTGCCAGCAGTACGAAGGGGGCATGGGATGAAAAACTGTTTTTT. The encoded protein is CASSTKGAWDEKLFF.

V gene TRBV6-6 combines with J gene TRBJ1-4; the D is unclear. Germline V lookup: CDR1 MNHNY, CDR2 SVGAGI (reference sequence). The CDR3 length is 14 residues. Trimming cost V 6 bases and J 0 bases, with 8 bases left between them. The CDR3 protein is CASSSVATNEKLFF. The CDR3 bases are TGTGCCAGCAGCAGCGTCGCAACTAATGAAAAACTGTTTTTT.

The table lists this clone with many counts. This chain joins TRBV20-1 and TRBJ2-1, with D perhaps TRBD2 (7 bases). Trimming left V 8 bases short and J 8 bases short, with 13 bases between. The CDR3 has 11 amino acids. CDR1 is DFQATT and CDR2 is SNEGSKA in the germline V gene (reference sequence). The CDR3 DNA sequence: TGCAGTCCCATGGGGGGGCATGAGCAGTTCTTC. Amino acid sequence: CSPMGGHEQFF.

This rearrangement joins TRBV19 to TRBJ2-4, with 9 bases fitting TRBD1. After removal of 4 bases from V and 8 bases from J, the junction contained 12 bases not matched to a gene. Per the germline V gene, CDR1 is LNHDA and CDR2 is SQIVND (reference sequence). The CDR3 is made up of 16 amino acids. The CDR3: CASSNLDRGGLDIQYF. CDR3 coding DNA: TGTGCCAGTAGTAACCTGGACAGGGGCGGTTTAGACATTCAGTACTTC. The whole variable domain, filled in from reference TRBV19 and TRBJ2-4, reads DGGITQSPKYLFRKEGQNVTLSCEQNLNHDAMYWYRQDPGQGLRLIYYSQIVNDFQKGDIAEGYSVSREKKESFPLTVTSAQKNPTAFYLCASSNLDRGGLDIQYFGAGTRLSVL.

The chain carries TRBV19 and TRBJ2-5; a possible D gene is TRBD1 (5 bases). The germline V gene has CDR1 LNHDA and CDR2 SQIVND (reference sequence). The CDR3 has 14 residues. Trimming took off 5 bases at V and 5 bases at J, with 15 bases between the two ends. CDR3 protein: CASSLAPQGETQYF. In DNA, the CDR3 is TGTGCCAGTAGTTTGGCACCCCAGGGTGAGACCCAGTACTTC. The full variable domain, its missing parts supplied by reference TRBV19 and TRBJ2-5, is DGGITQSPKYLFRKEGQNVTLSCEQNLNHDAMYWYRQDPGQGLRLIYYSQIVNDFQKGDIAEGYSVSREKKESFPLTVTSAQKNPTAFYLCASSLAPQGETQYFGPGTRLLVL.

The rearrangement joins TRBV5-1 to TRBJ2-2; 7 bases fit TRBD2. Losses at the gene ends were 0 bases for V and 3 bases for J; bases not matched to a gene: 5. From germline, CDR1 is SGHRS and CDR2 YFSETQ. This CDR3 is built from 16 residues. The CDR3 nucleotides read TGCGCCAGCAGCTTGGCCATCCGGGAGGACACCGGGGAGCTGTTTTTT. Amino acids: CASSLAIREDTGELFF.

This chain's CDR3 is CAWSLGTGKREQYF. The CDR3 DNA follows: TGTGCCTGGAGCCTTGGGACAGGGAAACGGGAGCAGTACTTC. The genes are TRBV30 and TRBJ2-7, with 9 bases lining up with TRBD1. Trimming took 3 bases from V and 7 from J; bases not matched to a gene: 10. Germline V gene data show CDR1 as GTSNPN and CDR2 as SVGIG (reference sequence). CDR3 length: 14 amino acids.

The rearrangement joins TRBV11-2 to TRBJ2-7; D may be TRBD1 (5 bases). V gave up 2 bases and J gave up 1 base, with 9 bases separating them. Germline loops: CDR1 SGHAT, CDR2 FQNNGV. The CDR3 covers 14 residues. CDR3 loop: CASSLRRDSYEQYF. In DNA form, the CDR3 reads TGTGCCAGCAGCTTACGCAGGGATTCCTACGAGCAGTACTTC.

The gene calls are TRBV6-5 and TRBJ2-7; tentative D call: TRBD1 (6 bases). V was pared by 2 bases and J by 0 bases, with 8 bases between. Germline V gives CDR1 MNHEY, CDR2 SVGAGI. This CDR3 comprises 14 residues. The DNA for the CDR3 is TGTGCCAGCAGTTACGAACAGGGCTCCTACGAGCAGTACTTC. It yields the protein CASSYEQGSYEQYF.

This clone was seen a few times. This chain connects TRBV9 to TRBJ1-1; 7 bases align to TRBD1. CDR1 is SGDLS, CDR2 YYNGEE, per germline. J lost 4 bases, V lost 4 bases, and 7 bases had no gene match. The CDR3 has 14 amino acids. The CDR3 protein is CASSPQQGTTEAFF. For the CDR3, the DNA is TGTGCCAGCAGCCCGCAACAGGGGACCACTGAAGCTTTCTTT.

The chain carries TRBV5-1 and TRBJ2-7; TRBD1 matches at 7 bases. Trimming removed 0 bases from V and 1 base from J; junction bases left unmatched: 7. There are 16 residues in the CDR3. Germline lookup yields CDR1 SGHRS and CDR2 YFSETQ. The DNA for the CDR3 is TGCGCCAGCAGCTTGGGAGTCGGGGACAGATCCTACGAGCAGTACTTC. This encodes CASSLGVGDRSYEQYF. The whole variable domain, filled in from reference TRBV5-1 and TRBJ2-7, reads KAGVTQTPRYLIKTRGQQVTLSCSPISGHRSVSWYQQTPGQGLQFLFEYFSETQRNKGNFPGRFSGRQFSNSRSEMNVSTLELGDSALYLCASSLGVGDRSYEQYFGPGTRLTVT.

The chain combines TRBV6-1 with TRBJ1-2, with TRBD1 identical over 7 bases. Germline CDR1 MNHNS, CDR2 SASEGT. The J segment lost 2 bases and the V segment lost 7 bases, leaving 10 bases of the junction unmatched. There are 15 residues in the CDR3. The CDR3 protein is CASILGGTVNYGYTF. The CDR3, as DNA: TGTGCCAGCATCCTAGGAGGGACAGTCAACTATGGCTACACCTTC.

The chain has TRBV6-1 and TRBJ1-1; D perhaps matches TRBD1 (5 bases). Deletions cut 0 bases from V and 5 bases from J, with 22 bases between. Germline V gene data show CDR1 as MNHNS and CDR2 as SASEGT. The length of the CDR3 is 18 residues. The CDR3 coding sequence is TGTGCCAGCAGTGAAGCGCCCTTAATAGTGGGGCGCGGAACTGAAGCTTTCTTT. This translates into CASSEAPLIVGRGTEAFF.

This clone was found a few times. The chain is built from TRBV6-5 and TRBJ1-3; D not resolved. Germline loops: CDR1 MNHEY, CDR2 SVGAGI. CDR3 length equals 14 residues. The V gene lost 7 bases and the J gene lost 8 bases, with 18 bases spanning the gap. CDR3 protein: CASKKGVILDTIYF. CDR3 sequence (DNA): TGTGCCAGCAAAAAGGGAGTAATCCTCGACACCATATATTTT.

This chain connects TRBV30 to TRBJ1-2; 12 bases are a match to TRBD1. CDR1 GTSNPN and CDR2 SVGIG come from the germline V gene (reference sequence). The CDR3 is 13 amino acids. The V and J ends lost 2 bases and 8 bases, in that order; junction bases with no gene match: 3. The CDR3 region is CAWSTGTGGGYTF. The CDR3 coding sequence is TGTGCCTGGAGTACCGGGACAGGGGGCGGCTACACCTTC.

This clone was picked up a small number of times. The V and J genes are TRBV2 and TRBJ2-3; 7 bases are a match to TRBD2. J lost 1 base, V lost 4 bases, and 2 bases had no gene match. The CDR3 sequence is 14 residues long. In germline, CDR1 is SNHLY, CDR2 FYNNEI. The CDR3 sequence is CASSVAGGTDTQYF. DNA of the CDR3: TGTGCCAGCAGTGTGGCGGGGGGCACAGATACGCAGTATTTT.

The V call is TRBV9, the J call TRBJ1-1; the match to TRBD1 covers 10 bases. This CDR3 spans 15 amino acids. The trim removed 4 bases at V and 3 bases at J, leaving 6 bases unmatched. CDR1 and CDR2 (germline): SGDLS, YYNGEE. CDR3 in DNA: TGTGCCAGCAGCCCTTCGGGACAGGGGTACACTGAAGCTTTCTTT. It is translated as CASSPSGQGYTEAFF.